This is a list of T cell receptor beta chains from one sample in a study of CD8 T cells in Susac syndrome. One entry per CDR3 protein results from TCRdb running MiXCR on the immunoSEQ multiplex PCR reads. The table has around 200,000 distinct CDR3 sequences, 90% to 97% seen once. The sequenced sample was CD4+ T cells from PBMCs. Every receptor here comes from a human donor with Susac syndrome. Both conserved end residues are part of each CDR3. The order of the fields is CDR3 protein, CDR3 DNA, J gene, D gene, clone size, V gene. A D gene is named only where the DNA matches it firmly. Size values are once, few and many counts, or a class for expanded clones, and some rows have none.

CASSLDTGGIDEQYF,TGTGCCAGCAGCTTAGATACAGGGGGAATCGACGAGCAGTACTTC,TRBJ2-7,TRBD1,-,TRBV7-2
CSARLNTEAFF,TGCAGTGCTCGCCTGAACACTGAAGCTTTCTTT,TRBJ1-1,-,-,TRBV20-1
CSARGVLDNSPLHF,TGCAGTGCTAGAGGGGTGCTCGATAATTCACCCCTCCACTTT,TRBJ1-6,-,-,TRBV20-1
CASSEDGPVTSGALAIQYF,TGTGCCAGCAGTGAAGATGGGCCTGTGACTAGCGGGGCTTTAGCCATTCAGTACTTC,TRBJ2-4,TRBD2,-,TRBV6-1
CASRVPGTSGGAVGETQYF,TGTGCCAGCAGAGTCCCCGGGACTAGCGGGGGCGCGGTAGGCGAGACCCAGTACTTC,TRBJ2-5,TRBD2,-,TRBV6-4
CASTKLPVPGTGYGYTF,TGCGCCAGCACCAAGCTACCAGTCCCCGGGACGGGCTATGGCTACACCTTC,TRBJ1-2,-,-,TRBV5-1
CASIHRGMRTDTQYF,TGTGCCAGCATTCACCGGGGAATGCGCACAGATACGCAGTATTTT,TRBJ2-3,-,-,TRBV12-3/TRBV12-4
CASSPQLNTEAFF,TGTGCCAGCAGCCCCCAATTGAACACTGAAGCTTTCTTT,TRBJ1-1,-,-,TRBV6-6
CSAPRGLTNTEAFF,TGCAGTGCCCCCCGGGGCTTGACGAACACTGAAGCTTTCTTT,TRBJ1-1,-,-,TRBV20-1
CASSYQGAETQYF,TGTGCCAGCAGTTACCAGGGGGCCGAGACCCAGTACTTC,TRBJ2-5,TRBD1,-,TRBV27
CASGPPGAWIQYF,TGTGCTAGTGGTCCCCCCGGGGCTTGGATTCAGTACTTC,TRBJ2-4,-,few,TRBV12-5